This T cell receptor (beta chain) was found in a study of T cell responses to AZD1222 COVID-19 vaccine. The study's findings and limits: Increases in Spike-specific TCR breadth and depth were seen after two AZD1222 doses. White British donors predominated, females outnumbered males, and clonal diversity was possibly underestimated.

Germline V gives CDR1 MNHEY, CDR2 SVGAGI. Trimming stripped 2 bases from V and 2 bases from J, with 9 bases between. The CDR3 is 15 residues long. The assay was immunoSEQ multiplex PCR, and TCRdb's table has in-frame clones only and misses some. The sample holds 150,000 to 180,000 clones, approximately 91% seen once. As concerns this clone: Antigen unknown.

Specimen: peripheral blood, collected after recovery from COVID-19. J is TRBJ2-2 and V is TRBV6-5, with D unresolved. The sequence derives from an adult who had recovered from COVID-19. The CDR3 here is CASSYAQLNTGELFF. For the CDR3, the DNA is TGTGCCAGCAGTTACGCACAACTAAACACCGGGGAGCTGTTTTTT.